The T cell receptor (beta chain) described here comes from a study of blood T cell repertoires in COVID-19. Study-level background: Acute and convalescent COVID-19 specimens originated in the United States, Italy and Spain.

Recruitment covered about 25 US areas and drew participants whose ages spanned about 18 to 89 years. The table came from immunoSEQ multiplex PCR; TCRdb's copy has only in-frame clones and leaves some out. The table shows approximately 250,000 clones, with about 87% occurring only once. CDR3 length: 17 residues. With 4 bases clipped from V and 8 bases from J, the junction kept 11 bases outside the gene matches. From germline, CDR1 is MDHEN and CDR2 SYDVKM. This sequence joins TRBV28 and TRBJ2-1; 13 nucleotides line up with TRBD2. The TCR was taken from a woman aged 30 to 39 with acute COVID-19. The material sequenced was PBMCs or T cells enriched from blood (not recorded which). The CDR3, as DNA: TGTGCCAGCAGTTACGAAGTGGGGACTAGCGGGACCTATGAGCAGTTCTTC. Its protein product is CASSYEVGTSGTYEQFF.